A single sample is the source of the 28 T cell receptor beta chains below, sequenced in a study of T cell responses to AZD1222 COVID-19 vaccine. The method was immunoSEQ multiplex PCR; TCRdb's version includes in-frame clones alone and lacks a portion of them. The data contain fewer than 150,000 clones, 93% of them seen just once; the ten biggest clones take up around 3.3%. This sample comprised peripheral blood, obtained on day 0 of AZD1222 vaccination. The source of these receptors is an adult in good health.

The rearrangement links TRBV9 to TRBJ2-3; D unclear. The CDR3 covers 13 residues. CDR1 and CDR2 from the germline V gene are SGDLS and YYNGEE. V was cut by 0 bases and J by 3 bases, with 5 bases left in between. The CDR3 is CASSVALTDTQYF. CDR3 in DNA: TGTGCCAGCAGCGTAGCTCTGACAGATACGCAGTATTTT.

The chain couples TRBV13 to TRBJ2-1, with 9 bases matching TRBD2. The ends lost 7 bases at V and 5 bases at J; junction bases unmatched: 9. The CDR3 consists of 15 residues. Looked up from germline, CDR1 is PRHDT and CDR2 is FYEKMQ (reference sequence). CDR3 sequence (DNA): TGTGCCAGCAATCCCGGCGGGGGGGTTAACAATGAGCAGTTCTTC. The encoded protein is CASNPGGGVNNEQFF.

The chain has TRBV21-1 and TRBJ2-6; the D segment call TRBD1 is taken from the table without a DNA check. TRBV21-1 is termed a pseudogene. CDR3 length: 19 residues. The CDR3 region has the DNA TGTGCCAGCAGCCAAGAGTTGGGACAGGGGGCTTGTGGGGCCAACGTCCTGACTTTC. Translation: CASSQELGQGACGANVLTF.

The CDR3 nucleotides read TGTGCCAGCAGCTTAGAGGATAACTATGGCTACACCTTC. This codes for CASSLEDNYGYTF. The chain employs TRBV7-9 and TRBJ1-2; D is unclear. Germline CDR1 is SEHNR and CDR2 is FQNEAQ (reference sequence). Between the trimmed V and J ends, which lost 1 base and 1 base, there was a span of 4 bases. The CDR3 has 13 amino acids. The full variable domain, in which reference TRBV7-9 and TRBJ1-2 provide the parts outside the CDR3, is DTGVSQNPRHKITKRGQNVTFRCDPISEHNRLYWYRQTLGQGPEFLTYFQNEAQLEKSRLLSDRFSAERPKGSFSTLEIQRTEQGDSAMYLCASSLEDNYGYTFGSGTRLTVV.

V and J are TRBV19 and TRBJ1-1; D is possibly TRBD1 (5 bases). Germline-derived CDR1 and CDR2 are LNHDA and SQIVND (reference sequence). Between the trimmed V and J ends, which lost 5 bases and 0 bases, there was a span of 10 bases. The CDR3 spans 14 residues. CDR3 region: CASSPGLMNTEAFF. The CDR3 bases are TGTGCCAGTAGTCCGGGACTGATGAACACTGAAGCTTTCTTT.

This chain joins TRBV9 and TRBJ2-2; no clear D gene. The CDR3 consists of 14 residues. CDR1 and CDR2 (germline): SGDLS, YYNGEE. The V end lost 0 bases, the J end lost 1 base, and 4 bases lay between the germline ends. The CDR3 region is CASSVAWNTGELFF. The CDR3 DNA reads TGTGCCAGCAGCGTAGCCTGGAACACCGGGGAGCTGTTTTTT.

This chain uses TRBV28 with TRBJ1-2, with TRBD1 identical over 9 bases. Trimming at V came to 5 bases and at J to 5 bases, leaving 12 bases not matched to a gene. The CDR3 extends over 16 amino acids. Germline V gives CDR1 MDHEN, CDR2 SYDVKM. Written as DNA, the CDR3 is TGTGCCAGCAGTGCCCCCGGGGGACAGGGATTTTATGGCTACACCTTC. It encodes CASSAPGGQGFYGYTF.

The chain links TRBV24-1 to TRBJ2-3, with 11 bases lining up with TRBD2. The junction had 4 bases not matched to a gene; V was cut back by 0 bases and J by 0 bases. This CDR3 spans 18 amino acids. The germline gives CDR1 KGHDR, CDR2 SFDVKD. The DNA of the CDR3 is TGTGCCACCAGTGATTTGCAGGGACTAGCGGCAAGCACAGATACGCAGTATTTT. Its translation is CATSDLQGLAASTDTQYF.

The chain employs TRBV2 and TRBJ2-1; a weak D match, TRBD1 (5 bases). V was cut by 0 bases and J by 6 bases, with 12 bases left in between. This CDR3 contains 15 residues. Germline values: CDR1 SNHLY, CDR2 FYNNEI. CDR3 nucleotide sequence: TGTGCCAGCAGTGAAGCAGGGGTAGGGGCCAATGAGCAGTTCTTC. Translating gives CASSEAGVGANEQFF.

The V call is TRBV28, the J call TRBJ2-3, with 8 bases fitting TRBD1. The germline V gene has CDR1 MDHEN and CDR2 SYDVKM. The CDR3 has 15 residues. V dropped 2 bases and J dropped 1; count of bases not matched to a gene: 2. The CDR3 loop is CASSLPTGGTDTQYF. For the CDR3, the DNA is TGTGCCAGCAGTTTACCGACAGGGGGCACAGATACGCAGTATTTT. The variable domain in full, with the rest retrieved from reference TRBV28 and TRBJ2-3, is DVKVTQSSRYLVKRTGEKVFLECVQDMDHENMFWYRQDPGLGLRLIYFSYDVKMKEKGDIPEGYSVSREKKERFSLILESASTNQTSMYLCASSLPTGGTDTQYFGPGTRLTVL.

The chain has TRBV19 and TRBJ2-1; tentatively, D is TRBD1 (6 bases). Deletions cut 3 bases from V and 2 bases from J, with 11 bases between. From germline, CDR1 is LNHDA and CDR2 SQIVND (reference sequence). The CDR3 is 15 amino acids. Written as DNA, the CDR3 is TGTGCCAGTAGTATCGGACGGGACACCTACAATGAGCAGTTCTTC. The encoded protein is CASSIGRDTYNEQFF.

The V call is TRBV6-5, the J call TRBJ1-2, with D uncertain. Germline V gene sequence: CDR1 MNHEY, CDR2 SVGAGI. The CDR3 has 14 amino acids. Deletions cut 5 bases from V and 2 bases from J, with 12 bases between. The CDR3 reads CASSRSPGNYGYTF. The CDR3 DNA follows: TGTGCCAGCAGTCGTAGTCCGGGGAACTATGGCTACACCTTC.

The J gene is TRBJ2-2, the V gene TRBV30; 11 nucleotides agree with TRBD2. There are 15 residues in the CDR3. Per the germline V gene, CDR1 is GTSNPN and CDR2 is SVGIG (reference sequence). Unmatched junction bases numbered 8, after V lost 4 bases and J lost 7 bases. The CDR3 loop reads CAWNSGRARGGELFF. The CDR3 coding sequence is TGTGCCTGGAATAGCGGGAGGGCCCGGGGCGGGGAGCTGTTTTTT.

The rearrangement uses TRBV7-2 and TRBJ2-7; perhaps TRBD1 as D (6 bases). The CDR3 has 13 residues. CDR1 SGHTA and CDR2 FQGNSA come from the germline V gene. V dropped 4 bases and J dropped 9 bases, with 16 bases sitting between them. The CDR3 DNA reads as TGTGCCAGCAGCTCCGTACAGGGTACGCTGCAGTACTTC. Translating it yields CASSSVQGTLQYF.

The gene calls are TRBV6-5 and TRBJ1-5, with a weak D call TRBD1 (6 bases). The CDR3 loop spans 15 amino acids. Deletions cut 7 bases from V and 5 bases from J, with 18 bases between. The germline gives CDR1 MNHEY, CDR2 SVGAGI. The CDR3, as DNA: TGTGCCAGCACCCTTTCTGGGGGGCAGGATCAGCCCCAGCATTTT. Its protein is CASTLSGGQDQPQHF.

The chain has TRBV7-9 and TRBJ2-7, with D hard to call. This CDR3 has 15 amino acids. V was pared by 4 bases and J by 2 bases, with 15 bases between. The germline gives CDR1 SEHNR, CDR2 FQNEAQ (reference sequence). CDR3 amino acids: CASSSNGPSTYEQYF. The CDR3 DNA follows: TGTGCCAGCAGCTCGAATGGACCGTCCACCTACGAGCAGTACTTC. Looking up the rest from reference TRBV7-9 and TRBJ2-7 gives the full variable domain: DTGVSQNPRHKITKRGQNVTFRCDPISEHNRLYWYRQTLGQGPEFLTYFQNEAQLEKSRLLSDRFSAERPKGSFSTLEIQRTEQGDSAMYLCASSSNGPSTYEQYFGPGTRLTVT.

The CDR3 sequence is CSVDDSATYGYTF. The CDR3 region has the DNA TGCAGCGTTGATGACAGTGCCACGTATGGCTACACCTTC. The rearrangement links TRBV29-1 to TRBJ1-2, with D perhaps TRBD1 (5 bases). V was pared by 3 bases and J by 5 bases, with 13 bases between. This CDR3 region has 13 residues. Germline-derived CDR1 and CDR2 are SQVTM and ANQGSEA.

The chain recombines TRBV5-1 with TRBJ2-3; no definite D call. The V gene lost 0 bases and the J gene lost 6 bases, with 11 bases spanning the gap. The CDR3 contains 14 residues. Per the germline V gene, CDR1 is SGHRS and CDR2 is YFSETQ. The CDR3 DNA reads TGCGCCAGCAGCTTGGAAAACACCGAGGATACGCAGTATTTT. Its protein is CASSLENTEDTQYF.

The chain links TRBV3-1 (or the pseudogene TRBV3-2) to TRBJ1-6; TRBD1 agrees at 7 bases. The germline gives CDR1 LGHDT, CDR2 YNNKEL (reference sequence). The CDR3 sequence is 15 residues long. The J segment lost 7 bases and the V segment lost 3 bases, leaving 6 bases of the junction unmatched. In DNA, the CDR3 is TGTGCCAGCAGCCACGGGGACAGACGAAATTCACCCCTCCACTTT. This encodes CASSHGDRRNSPLHF.

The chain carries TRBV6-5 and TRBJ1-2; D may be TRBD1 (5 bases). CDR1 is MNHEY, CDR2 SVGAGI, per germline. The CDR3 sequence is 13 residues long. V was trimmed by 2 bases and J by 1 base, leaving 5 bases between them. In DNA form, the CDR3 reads TGTGCCAGCAGTTACGACAGTAACTATGGCTACACCTTC. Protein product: CASSYDSNYGYTF.

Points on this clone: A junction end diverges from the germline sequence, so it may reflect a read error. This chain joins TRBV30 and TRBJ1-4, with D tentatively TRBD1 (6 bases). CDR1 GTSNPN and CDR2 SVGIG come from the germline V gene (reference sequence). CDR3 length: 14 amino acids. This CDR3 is CAWRGAWVNEKLFF. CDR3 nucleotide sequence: TGTGCGTGGAGGGGGGCCTGGGTTAATGAAAAACTGTTTTTT.

The CDR3 DNA reads as TGTGCCAGCTCACCAGTCCAGGATACTGAAGCTTTCTTT. Amino acid sequence: CASSPVQDTEAFF. This chain connects TRBV18 to TRBJ1-1, with D hard to call. The CDR3 loop spans 13 amino acids. Germline V gene lookup returns CDR1 KGHSH and CDR2 LQKENI. Between the trimmed V and J ends, which lost 2 bases and 5 bases, there was a span of 9 bases.

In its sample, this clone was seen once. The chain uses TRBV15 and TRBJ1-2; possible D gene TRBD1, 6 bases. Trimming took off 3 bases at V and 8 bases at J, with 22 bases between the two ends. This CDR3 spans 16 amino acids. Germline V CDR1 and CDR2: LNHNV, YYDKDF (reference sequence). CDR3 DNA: TGTGCCACCAGCAGGGCGAGAGGACAGCCGATCGGCGGCTACACCTTC. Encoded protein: CATSRARGQPIGGYTF.

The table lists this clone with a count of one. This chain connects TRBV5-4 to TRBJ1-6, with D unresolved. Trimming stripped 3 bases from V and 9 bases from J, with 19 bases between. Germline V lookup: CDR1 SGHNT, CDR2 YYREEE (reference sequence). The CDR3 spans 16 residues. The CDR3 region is CASSSTRVSSVSPLHF. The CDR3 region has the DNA TGTGCCAGCAGCTCTACTAGGGTCTCGTCCGTTTCACCCCTCCACTTT.

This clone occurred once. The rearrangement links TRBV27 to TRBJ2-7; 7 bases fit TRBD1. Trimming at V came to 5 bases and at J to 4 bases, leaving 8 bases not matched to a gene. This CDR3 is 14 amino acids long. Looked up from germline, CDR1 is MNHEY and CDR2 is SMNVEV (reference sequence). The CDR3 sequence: CASSAGTVPYEQYF. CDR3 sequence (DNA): TGTGCCAGCAGTGCTGGGACAGTCCCTTACGAGCAGTACTTC.

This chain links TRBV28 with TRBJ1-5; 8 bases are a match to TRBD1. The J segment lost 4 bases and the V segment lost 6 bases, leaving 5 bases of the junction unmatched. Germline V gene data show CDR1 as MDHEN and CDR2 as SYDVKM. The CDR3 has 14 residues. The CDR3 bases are TGTGCCAGCAGGACAGGGGTACAGAATCAGCCCCAGCATTTT. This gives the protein CASRTGVQNQPQHF.

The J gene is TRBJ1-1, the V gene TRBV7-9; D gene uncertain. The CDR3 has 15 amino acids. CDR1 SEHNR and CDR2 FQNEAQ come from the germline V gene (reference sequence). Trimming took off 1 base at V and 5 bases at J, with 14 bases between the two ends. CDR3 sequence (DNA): TGTGCCAGCAGCTTAGGTAGGGCGCCGGGTACTGAAGCTTTCTTT. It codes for CASSLGRAPGTEAFF.

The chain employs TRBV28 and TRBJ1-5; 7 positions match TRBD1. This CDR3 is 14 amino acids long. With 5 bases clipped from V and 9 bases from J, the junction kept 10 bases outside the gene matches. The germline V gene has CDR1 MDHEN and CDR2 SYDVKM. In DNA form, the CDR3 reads TGTGCCAGCAGTCGACAGGGAGGGTTTTGGCCCCAGCATTTT. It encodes CASSRQGGFWPQHF.